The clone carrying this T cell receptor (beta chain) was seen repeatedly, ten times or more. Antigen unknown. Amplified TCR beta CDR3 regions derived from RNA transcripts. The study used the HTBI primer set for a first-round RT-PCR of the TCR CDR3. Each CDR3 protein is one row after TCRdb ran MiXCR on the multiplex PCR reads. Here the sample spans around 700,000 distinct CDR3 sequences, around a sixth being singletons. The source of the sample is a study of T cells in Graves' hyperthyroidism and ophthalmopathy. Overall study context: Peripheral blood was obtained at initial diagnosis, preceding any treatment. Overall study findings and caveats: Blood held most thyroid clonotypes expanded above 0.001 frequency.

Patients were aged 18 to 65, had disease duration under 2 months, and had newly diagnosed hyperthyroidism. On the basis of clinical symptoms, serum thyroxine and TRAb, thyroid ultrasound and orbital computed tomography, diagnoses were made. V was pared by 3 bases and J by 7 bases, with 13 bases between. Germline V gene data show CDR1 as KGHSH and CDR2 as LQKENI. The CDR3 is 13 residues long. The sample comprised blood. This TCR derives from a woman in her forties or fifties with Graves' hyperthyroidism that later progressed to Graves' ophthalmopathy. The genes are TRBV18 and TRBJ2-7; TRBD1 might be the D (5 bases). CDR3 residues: CASSPLEGEEQYF. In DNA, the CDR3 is TGTGCCAGCTCACCTCTCGAAGGGGAAGAGCAGTACTTC. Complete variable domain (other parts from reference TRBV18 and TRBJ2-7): NAGVMQNPRHLVRRRGQEARLRCSPMKGHSHVYWYRQLPEEGLKFMVYLQKENIIDESGMPKERFSAEFPKEGPSILRIQQVVRGDSAAYFCASSPLEGEEQYFGPGTRLTVT.